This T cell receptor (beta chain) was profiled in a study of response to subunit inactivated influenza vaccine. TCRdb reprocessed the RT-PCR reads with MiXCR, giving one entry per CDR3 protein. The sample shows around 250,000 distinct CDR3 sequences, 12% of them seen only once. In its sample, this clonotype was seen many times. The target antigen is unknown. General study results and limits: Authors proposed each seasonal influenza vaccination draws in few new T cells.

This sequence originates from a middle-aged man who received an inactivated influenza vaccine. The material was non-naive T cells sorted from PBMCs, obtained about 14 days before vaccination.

The CDR3 loop is CASSYGSSGGAYNEQFF. CDR3 DNA: TGTGCCAGCAGTTACGGGTCTAGCGGGGGGGCCTACAATGAGCAGTTCTTC. The chain has TRBV6-5 and TRBJ2-1; 12 nucleotides match TRBD2. Losses at the gene ends were 2 bases for V and 2 bases for J; bases not matched to a gene: 4. The CDR3 loop spans 17 amino acids. Germline lookup yields CDR1 MNHEY and CDR2 SVGAGI.